This is a list of T cell receptor beta chains from one sample in a study of blood T cell repertoires in COVID-19. The protocol was immunoSEQ multiplex PCR, while the TCRdb copy is restricted to in-frame clones and leaves out a portion. The sample includes fewer than 150,000 clones, almost 85% of them seen just once. The source material was peripheral blood. The source of these receptors is a man aged 50 to 59 with acute or convalescent COVID-19. The CDR3 runs from the conserved cysteine through the conserved F or W. The order of the fields is D gene, J gene, V gene, clone size, CDR3 protein, CDR3 DNA. D genes are given only for firm matches. Clone sizes are given selectively: once, few, many, or a class where the clone is expanded.

>-|TRBJ2-7|TRBV4-1|-
CASSQDRTLNEQYF
TGCGCCAGCAGCCAAGATAGGACACTCAACGAGCAGTACTTC
>TRBD1|TRBJ1-2|TRBV9|-
CASTIGTGTLTNYGYTF
TGTGCCAGCACTATTGGGACAGGGACTCTTACTAACTATGGCTACACCTTC
>-|TRBJ1-2|TRBV6-5|once
CASSYVGGGNYGYTF
TGTGCCAGCAGTTACGTCGGGGGGGGTAACTATGGCTACACCTTC
>TRBD2|TRBJ2-5|TRBV5-1|-
CASSLMPSGPQETQYF
TGCGCCAGCAGCTTAATGCCTAGCGGCCCCCAAGAGACCCAGTACTTC
>-|TRBJ2-3|TRBV5-4|-
CASSPSSPLTDTQYF
TGTGCCAGCAGCCCGAGCTCGCCCCTCACAGATACGCAGTATTTT
>-|TRBJ1-5|TRBV10-3|-
CAISGGGGNQPQHF
TGTGCCATCAGTGGAGGCGGGGGCAATCAGCCCCAGCATTTT
>TRBD1|TRBJ1-2|TRBV5-1|few
CASSLGTGRLANYGYTF
TGCGCCAGCAGCTTGGGGACAGGGCGACTGGCTAACTATGGCTACACCTTC
>TRBD2|TRBJ2-7|TRBV5-5|-
CASSLGVAGVYEQYF
TGTGCCAGCAGCTTGGGGGTAGCGGGAGTCTACGAGCAGTACTTC
>-|TRBJ2-7|TRBV5-1|-
CASSSTVSEQYF
TGCGCCAGCAGCTCGACAGTGTCCGAGCAGTACTTC
>-|TRBJ1-1|TRBV29-1|-
CSVLTELNTEAFF
TGCAGCGTACTGACAGAGCTGAACACTGAAGCTTTCTTT
>TRBD1|TRBJ1-1|TRBV12-3/TRBV12-4|-
CASRGQGQTEAFF
TGTGCCAGCAGGGGACAGGGACAAACTGAAGCTTTCTTT
>-|TRBJ1-2|TRBV24-1|-
CATSEGRGYGYTF
TGTGCCACCAGTGAGGGCAGGGGCTATGGCTACACCTTC
>-|TRBJ2-3|TRBV7-3|-
CASSSQNTDTQYF
TGTGCCAGCAGCTCGCAGAATACAGATACGCAGTATTTT
>TRBD1|TRBJ1-1|TRBV2|once
CASSGQGATTEAFF
TGTGCCAGCAGTGGGCAGGGGGCAACCACTGAAGCTTTCTTT